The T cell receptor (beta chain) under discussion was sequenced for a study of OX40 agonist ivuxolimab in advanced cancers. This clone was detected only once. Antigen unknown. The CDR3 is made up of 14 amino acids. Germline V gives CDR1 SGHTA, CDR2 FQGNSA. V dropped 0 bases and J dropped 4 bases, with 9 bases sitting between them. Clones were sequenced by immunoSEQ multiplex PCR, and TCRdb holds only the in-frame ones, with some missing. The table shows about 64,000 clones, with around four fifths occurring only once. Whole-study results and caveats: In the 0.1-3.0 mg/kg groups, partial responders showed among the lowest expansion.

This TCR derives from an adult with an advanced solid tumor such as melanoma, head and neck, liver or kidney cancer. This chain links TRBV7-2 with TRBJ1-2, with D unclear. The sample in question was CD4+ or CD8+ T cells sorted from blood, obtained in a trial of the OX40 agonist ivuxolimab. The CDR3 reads CASSLAAGSYGYTF. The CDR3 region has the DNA TGTGCCAGCAGCTTAGCCGCGGGCAGCTATGGCTACACCTTC.